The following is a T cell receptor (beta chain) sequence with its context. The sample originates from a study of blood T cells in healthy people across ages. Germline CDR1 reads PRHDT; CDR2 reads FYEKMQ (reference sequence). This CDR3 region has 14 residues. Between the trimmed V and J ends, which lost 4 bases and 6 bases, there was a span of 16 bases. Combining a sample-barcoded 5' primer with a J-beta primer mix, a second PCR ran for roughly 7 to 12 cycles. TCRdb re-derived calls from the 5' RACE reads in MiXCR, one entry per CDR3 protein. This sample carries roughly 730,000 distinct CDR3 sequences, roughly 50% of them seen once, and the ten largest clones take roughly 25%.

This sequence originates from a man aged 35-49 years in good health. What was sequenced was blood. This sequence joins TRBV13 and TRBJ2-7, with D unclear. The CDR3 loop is CASSSRLGFGEQYF. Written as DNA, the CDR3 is TGTGCCAGCAGCTCCAGACTTGGTTTTGGCGAGCAGTACTTC.